These 29 T cell receptor beta chains were all obtained from the same sample, sequenced in a study of cytomegalovirus exposure and HLA in healthy donors. The data were produced by immunoSEQ multiplex PCR, yet TCRdb's version contains in-frame clones alone and is incomplete. The table records about 160,000 clones, about 90% of them present only once. The sequenced material came from PBMCs. These receptors were obtained from a woman aged 18-35 years in good health and CMV-seropositive.

The CDR3 here is CASSLDRVGGSYEQYF. DNA of the CDR3: TGTGCCAGCAGCTTAGATCGGGTAGGGGGCTCCTACGAGCAGTACTTC. The rearrangement joins TRBV11-2 to TRBJ2-7, with a weak D call TRBD1 (6 bases). CDR1 SGHAT and CDR2 FQNNGV come from the germline V gene. This CDR3 is built from 16 residues. V was pared by 0 bases and J by 0 bases, with 12 bases between.

This rearrangement joins TRBV30 to TRBJ2-7; the match to TRBD2 covers 12 bases. V trimming: 3 bases; J trimming: 7 bases; junction bases outside the gene matches: 7. Germline values: CDR1 GTSNPN, CDR2 SVGIG (reference sequence). The CDR3 is made up of 14 amino acids. Here the CDR3 DNA reads TGTGCCTGGAGGCTAGCGGGAGGGACGGGTGAGCAGTACTTC. Protein sequence: CAWRLAGGTGEQYF.

CDR3 bases: TGCAGCGTTGAAGACCTCGACAGGAACACTGAAGCTTTCTTT. This gives the protein CSVEDLDRNTEAFF. This rearrangement joins TRBV29-1 to TRBJ1-1; a possible D gene is TRBD1 (5 bases). Per the germline V gene, CDR1 is SQVTM and CDR2 is ANQGSEA. This CDR3 contains 14 residues. V shed 0 bases and J shed 1 base, with 9 bases lying between them.

The rearrangement joins TRBV5-4 to TRBJ2-1; D might be TRBD2 (6 bases). V was trimmed by 5 bases and J by 10 bases, leaving 19 bases between them. There are 14 residues in the CDR3. Germline V CDR1 and CDR2: SGHNT, YYREEE (reference sequence). The chain's CDR3 is CASRSGGWASEQFF. The CDR3 nucleotides read TGTGCCAGCAGATCTGGGGGGTGGGCCTCCGAGCAGTTCTTC.

J is TRBJ1-5 and V is TRBV28, with TRBD1 matching over 10 bases. Germline CDR1 MDHEN, CDR2 SYDVKM. Unmatched junction bases numbered 5, after V lost 2 bases and J lost 4 bases. CDR3 length equals 16 residues. CDR3 sequence reads: CASSLATGGGNQPQHF. CDR3 sequence (DNA): TGTGCCAGCAGTTTAGCGACAGGGGGCGGTAATCAGCCCCAGCATTTT.

The chain joins TRBV11-2 to TRBJ2-5, with 7 bases matching TRBD2. The V gene end was trimmed by 7 bases and the J gene end by 2 bases; junction bases not matched to a gene: 10. Germline assignment: CDR1 SGHAT and CDR2 FQNNGV. CDR3 length: 15 amino acids. CDR3 sequence (DNA): TGTGCCAGCACCCCTTCTAGCGGACCTCAAGAGACCCAGTACTTC. The encoded protein is CASTPSSGPQETQYF.

V is TRBV5-1 and J is TRBJ2-2, with D perhaps matching TRBD2 (6 bases). V lost 5 bases, J lost 6 bases, and 11 bases lay in between. Germline CDR1 and CDR2: SGHRS and YFSETQ. The CDR3 runs 13 residues. The CDR3 bases are TGCGCCAGCAGGGGACTGGCGGCCGGGGAGCTGTTTTTT. This codes for CASRGLAAGELFF.

This chain uses TRBV7-2 with TRBJ2-5, with 13 bases aligning to TRBD2. The CDR3 length is 16 residues. Germline V gives CDR1 SGHTA, CDR2 FQGNSA. After removal of 8 bases from V and 4 bases from J, the junction contained 10 bases not matched to a gene. The CDR3 here is CASRTSGRGRGETQYF. The DNA of the CDR3 is TGTGCCAGCCGGACTAGCGGGAGAGGACGAGGAGAGACCCAGTACTTC.

This clone was observed a handful of times. The gene calls are TRBV30 and TRBJ1-1; D is perhaps TRBD1 (6 bases). The V end lost 6 bases, the J end lost 1 base, and 9 bases lay between the germline ends. This CDR3 is built from 12 residues. From germline, CDR1 is GTSNPN and CDR2 SVGIG (reference sequence). CDR3: CACDRWNTEAFF. The CDR3 DNA is TGTGCCTGTGACAGGTGGAACACTGAAGCTTTCTTT.

The chain carries TRBV7-9 and TRBJ2-1, with 10 bases fitting TRBD1. The CDR3 sequence is 16 residues long. Per germline, CDR1 SEHNR and CDR2 FQNEAQ (reference sequence). The V and J ends lost 5 bases and 5 bases, in that order; junction bases with no gene match: 9. CDR3 in amino acids: CASSPTGTGEDNEQFF. CDR3 in DNA: TGTGCCAGCAGCCCAACCGGGACAGGGGAGGACAATGAGCAGTTCTTC.

The chain has TRBV9 and TRBJ2-2; 10 nucleotides agree with TRBD2. V lost 3 bases, J lost 5 bases, and 4 bases stayed unmatched. Germline-derived CDR1 and CDR2 are SGDLS and YYNGEE. The CDR3 is made up of 15 amino acids. Here the CDR3 reads CASSASGSRTGELFF. In DNA, the CDR3 is TGTGCCAGCAGCGCTAGCGGGAGTCGAACCGGGGAGCTGTTTTTT.

The chain carries TRBV9 and TRBJ1-1, with 10 bases matching TRBD1. The germline CDR1 and CDR2 sequences are SGDLS and YYNGEE. This CDR3 contains 18 residues. Trimming cost V 2 bases and J 5 bases; bases outside gene matches: 15. CDR3 residues: CASSVANRDRGGWTEAFF. CDR3 sequence (DNA): TGTGCCAGCAGCGTTGCCAACCGGGACAGGGGTGGTTGGACTGAAGCTTTCTTT.

V and J are TRBV29-1 and TRBJ2-3; possible D gene TRBD1, 6 bases. This CDR3 region has 13 residues. CDR1 is SQVTM and CDR2 is ANQGSEA in the germline V gene. V was pared by 6 bases and J by 1 base, with 11 bases between. CDR3 nucleotide sequence: TGCAGCGTCGTACAGGGCGGCACAGATACGCAGTATTTT. It yields the protein CSVVQGGTDTQYF.

The gene calls are TRBV14 and TRBJ1-2, with 8 bases identical to TRBD1. J gave up 3 bases and V 4 bases, and 13 bases lay outside the gene matches. CDR1 is SGHDN, CDR2 FVKESK, per germline. CDR3 length: 17 amino acids. CDR3 sequence: CASSLFGQGTGDYGYTF. In nucleotides, the CDR3 is TGTGCCAGCAGCCTTTTTGGACAGGGAACAGGCGACTATGGCTACACCTTC.

This rearrangement joins TRBV19 to TRBJ2-4; 15 bases map to TRBD2. From germline, CDR1 is LNHDA and CDR2 SQIVND (reference sequence). The length of the CDR3 is 18 residues. Trimming at V came to 4 bases and at J to 1 base, leaving 5 bases not matched to a gene. The CDR3: CASSRGTSGRMAKNIQYF. CDR3 nucleotide sequence: TGTGCCAGTAGTAGGGGGACTAGCGGGAGGATGGCCAAAAACATTCAGTACTTC.

The V call is TRBV27, the J call TRBJ1-2; D ambiguous. This CDR3 region has 15 residues. The V end lost 4 bases, the J end lost 2 bases, and 14 bases lay between the germline ends. Germline-derived CDR1 and CDR2 are MNHEY and SMNVEV (reference sequence). The CDR3 sequence is CASSSAGGLNYGYTF. As DNA, the CDR3 is TGTGCCAGCAGTTCCGCAGGTGGGCTAAACTATGGCTACACCTTC.

This clone was counted a single time. The CDR3 coding sequence is TGTGCCAGCAGTGGCAGACTAGCAACTAATGAAAAACTGTTTTTT. It encodes CASSGRLATNEKLFF. The chain is built from TRBV6-5 and TRBJ1-4; D is ambiguous. CDR3 length: 15 residues. CDR1 and CDR2 from the germline V gene are MNHEY and SVGAGI. Trimming took off 5 bases at V and 0 bases at J, with 10 bases between the two ends.

The chain recombines TRBV5-4 with TRBJ2-7; the match to TRBD1 covers 12 bases. CDR1 and CDR2 (germline): SGHNT, YYREEE (reference sequence). The CDR3 is made up of 16 amino acids. The trim removed 2 bases at V and 4 bases at J, leaving 7 bases unmatched. This CDR3 reads CASSFGGQGAKYEQYF. The CDR3 coding sequence is TGTGCCAGCAGCTTCGGGGGACAGGGGGCGAAGTACGAGCAGTACTTC.

A single count supports this clone. The genes are TRBV11-3 and TRBJ2-1, with D unresolved. The CDR3 has 15 amino acids. Germline CDR1 SGHNT, CDR2 YENEEA. Trimming removed 1 base at V and 0 bases at J, with 7 bases between. The CDR3 coding sequence is TGTGCCAGCAGCTTAGGTCCCAGCTCCTACAATGAGCAGTTCTTC. Protein product: CASSLGPSSYNEQFF.

This sequence joins TRBV18 and TRBJ2-7; 9 bases fit TRBD1. J was trimmed by 3 bases and V by 3 bases; bases with no gene match: 3. Germline CDR1 is KGHSH and CDR2 is LQKENI. This CDR3 is built from 14 residues. CDR3 loop: CASSPRGQGYEQYF. Written as DNA, the CDR3 is TGTGCCAGCTCACCCCGGGGACAGGGCTACGAGCAGTACTTC.

V is TRBV6-5 and J is TRBJ1-2; 9 nucleotides align to TRBD1. Germline loops: CDR1 MNHEY, CDR2 SVGAGI. This CDR3 comprises 14 residues. After removal of 9 bases from V and 6 bases from J, the junction contained 11 bases not matched to a gene. The chain's CDR3 is CASTSGTGINGYTF. In nucleotides, the CDR3 is TGTGCCAGTACCTCAGGGACAGGGATAAATGGCTACACCTTC.

V gene TRBV6-1 combines with J gene TRBJ2-7; 8 nucleotides match TRBD1. Trimming took 7 bases from V and 4 from J; bases not matched to a gene: 3. The germline gives CDR1 MNHNS, CDR2 SASEGT. CDR3 length: 12 amino acids. The CDR3 here is CASIGQGYEQYF. The CDR3 nucleotides read TGTGCCAGCATCGGACAGGGATACGAGCAGTACTTC.

This rearrangement joins TRBV7-7 to TRBJ2-3; 7 bases map to TRBD2. CDR3 length: 14 amino acids. The germline V gene encodes CDR1 SSHAT and CDR2 FNYEAQ (reference sequence). CDR3 DNA sequence: TGTGCTAGCTCTAGCGGAGCTAGCACAGATACGCAGTATTTT. This sequence encodes CASSSGASTDTQYF.

The rearrangement joins TRBV18 to TRBJ2-5; 9 nucleotides agree with TRBD2. Germline CDR1 is KGHSH and CDR2 is LQKENI. CDR3 size: 16 residues. Trimming took 0 bases from V and 2 from J; bases not matched to a gene: 4. In DNA, the CDR3 is TGTGCCAGCTCACCACCCTCTAGCGGGATACAAGAGACCCAGTACTTC. Its protein is CASSPPSSGIQETQYF.

This chain joins TRBV30 and TRBJ1-2; unclear D gene. The CDR3 runs 13 residues. The germline CDR1 and CDR2 sequences are GTSNPN and SVGIG (reference sequence). V was pared by 0 bases and J by 4 bases, with 9 bases between. The CDR3, as DNA: TGTGCCTGGAGTGTAGAGAGTTTCTATGGCTACACCTTC. This sequence encodes CAWSVESFYGYTF. Full variable domain (rest looked up from reference TRBV30 and TRBJ1-2): SQTIHQWPATLVQPVGSPLSLECTVEGTSNPNLYWYRQAAGRGLQLLFYSVGIGQISSEVPQNLSASRPQDRQFILSSKKLLLSDSGFYLCAWSVESFYGYTFGSGTRLTVV.

The CDR3: CASSDPGAVWEQYF. The DNA of the CDR3 is TGCGCCAGCAGCGATCCAGGGGCCGTGTGGGAGCAGTACTTC. J is TRBJ2-7 and V is TRBV5-1; D may be TRBD1 (6 bases). From germline, CDR1 is SGHRS and CDR2 YFSETQ. The CDR3 length is 14 residues. With 4 bases removed from V and 7 bases from J, the gap between germline ends came to 18 bases. Full variable domain (rest looked up from reference TRBV5-1 and TRBJ2-7): KAGVTQTPRYLIKTRGQQVTLSCSPISGHRSVSWYQQTPGQGLQFLFEYFSETQRNKGNFPGRFSGRQFSNSRSEMNVSTLELGDSALYLCASSDPGAVWEQYFGPGTRLTVT.

The chain has TRBV6-5 and TRBJ1-5; TRBD1 matches 7 bases. From germline, CDR1 is MNHEY and CDR2 SVGAGI. V was pared by 6 bases and J by 2 bases, with 4 bases of the junction left unmatched. The CDR3 sequence is 14 residues long. CDR3 protein: CASSPGQGNQPQHF. DNA for the CDR3: TGTGCCAGCAGCCCCGGACAGGGCAATCAGCCCCAGCATTTT.

The genes are TRBV27 and TRBJ1-5; D call uncertain. Per germline, CDR1 MNHEY and CDR2 SMNVEV (reference sequence). The CDR3 covers 15 residues. Trimming removed 6 bases from V and 1 base from J, with 13 bases in between. CDR3 in amino acids: CASREVLWSNQPQHF. In DNA form, the CDR3 reads TGTGCCAGCAGGGAGGTATTGTGGAGCAATCAGCCCCAGCATTTT.

This chain links TRBV18 with TRBJ2-5, with unresolved D. Per germline, CDR1 KGHSH and CDR2 LQKENI. This CDR3 comprises 15 residues. Deletions cut 1 base from V and 5 bases from J, with 14 bases between. CDR3 amino acids: CASSPRWSPEETQYF. The CDR3 nucleotides read TGTGCCAGCTCACCACGATGGTCCCCTGAGGAGACCCAGTACTTC.